The entry below gives a single T cell receptor beta chain sequence along with its context. The antigen is undetermined. The data were obtained in a study of T cell responses to AZD1222 COVID-19 vaccine. Trimming left V 6 bases short and J 6 bases short, with 15 bases between. This CDR3 is built from 13 residues. Produced via immunoSEQ multiplex PCR; TCRdb's table is partial and in-frame only. The sample includes around 120,000 clones, about 90% of them seen just once. Study results and limitations: Spike-specific TCR breadth and depth were elevated following two AZD1222 doses. Reports indicate that nearly half of spike-specific TCRs are directed at unmutated variant regions. Clonal diversity may have been underestimated, and the donors were mostly white British, with more females than males.

The gene calls are TRBV12-3 or TRBV12-4 and TRBJ2-7; maybe TRBD1 (5 bases). The specimen was peripheral blood, collected on day 0 of AZD1222 vaccination. This clonotype was sampled from an adult in good health. The CDR3 nucleotides are TGTGCCAGCAGCCACTCCGAAGGGGTCGAGCAGTACTTC. Protein product: CASSHSEGVEQYF.